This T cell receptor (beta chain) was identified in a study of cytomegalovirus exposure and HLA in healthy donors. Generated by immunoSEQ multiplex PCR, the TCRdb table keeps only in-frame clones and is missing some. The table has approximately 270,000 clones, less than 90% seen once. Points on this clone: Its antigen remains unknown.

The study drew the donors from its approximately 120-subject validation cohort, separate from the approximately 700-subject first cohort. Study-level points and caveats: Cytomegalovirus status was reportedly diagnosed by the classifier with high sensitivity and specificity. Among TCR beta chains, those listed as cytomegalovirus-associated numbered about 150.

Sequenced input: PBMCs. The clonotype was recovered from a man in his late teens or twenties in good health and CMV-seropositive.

The CDR3 reads CASSLNGGTETEAFF. The CDR3, as DNA: TGTGCCAGCAGTTTAAACGGGGGAACGGAGACTGAAGCTTTCTTT. V is TRBV27 and J is TRBJ1-1, with D possibly matching TRBD1 (5 bases). This CDR3 contains 15 residues. CDR1 MNHEY and CDR2 SMNVEV come from the germline V gene (reference sequence). The V end was cut by 2 bases, the J end by 5 bases, with 15 bases between.